The 13 T cell receptor beta chains in this list originate from one sample, sequenced in a study of blood T cell repertoires in COVID-19. Assay: immunoSEQ multiplex PCR; the TCRdb copy retains only in-frame clones and omits some. The repertoire holds 15,000 to 20,000 clones, with about 81% as singletons. The sample was peripheral blood. The origin of the receptors is a man between 35 and 55 years old with active or convalescent COVID-19.

This chain joins TRBV10-3 and TRBJ1-2; no firm D call. V shed 2 bases and J shed 7 bases, with 20 bases lying between them. The germline V gene encodes CDR1 ENHRY and CDR2 SYGVKD. The CDR3 runs to 16 residues. The CDR3 coding sequence is TGTGCCATCAGTGAGACCCCGACAAAGCCGATAGGTGGCTACACCTTC. Amino acids: CAISETPTKPIGGYTF.

The rearrangement uses TRBV30 and TRBJ1-2, with D possibly being TRBD1 (5 bases). The CDR3 consists of 13 residues. Germline V gene sequence: CDR1 GTSNPN, CDR2 SVGIG (reference sequence). V was clipped by 8 bases and J by 8 bases, with 21 bases between them. The CDR3: CARRAPQGGGYTF. The CDR3 nucleotides read TGTGCCCGCCGGGCCCCTCAGGGTGGGGGCTACACCTTC. Using reference TRBV30 and TRBJ1-2 for the parts outside the CDR3, the full variable domain is SQTIHQWPATLVQPVGSPLSLECTVEGTSNPNLYWYRQAAGRGLQLLFYSVGIGQISSEVPQNLSASRPQDRQFILSSKKLLLSDSGFYLCARRAPQGGGYTFGSGTRLTVV.

As DNA, the CDR3 is TGTGCCAGCAGCCCCCGCCTGCCCAGTCAGACCCAGTACTTC. This encodes CASSPRLPSQTQYF. The V call is TRBV9, the J call TRBJ2-5; D is undetermined. Trimming took off 4 bases at V and 6 bases at J, with 16 bases between the two ends. This CDR3 is 14 amino acids long. The germline V gene has CDR1 SGDLS and CDR2 YYNGEE.

This clone was observed once. The chain carries TRBV4-1 and TRBJ2-7, with 9 bases aligning to TRBD1. The V and J ends lost 1 base and 1 base, in that order; junction bases with no gene match: 2. Germline values: CDR1 MGHRA, CDR2 YSYEKL. The CDR3 is 15 amino acids. Written as DNA, the CDR3 is TGCGCCAGCAGCCAAGGTGGGACAGGGTCCTACGAGCAGTACTTC. This translates into CASSQGGTGSYEQYF.

The chain combines TRBV18 with TRBJ1-5; the match to TRBD1 covers 7 bases. Germline-derived CDR1 and CDR2 are KGHSH and LQKENI. Trimming took 0 bases from V and 0 from J; bases not matched to a gene: 2. This CDR3 has 16 amino acids. CDR3 residues: CASSPPTGHSNQPQHF. The CDR3 nucleotides read TGTGCCAGCTCACCACCGACAGGGCATAGCAATCAGCCCCAGCATTTT. Drawing the rest from reference TRBV18 and TRBJ1-5, the complete variable domain is NAGVMQNPRHLVRRRGQEARLRCSPMKGHSHVYWYRQLPEEGLKFMVYLQKENIIDESGMPKERFSAEFPKEGPSILRIQQVVRGDSAAYFCASSPPTGHSNQPQHFGDGTRLSIL.

This clone appeared a few times. The CDR3 here is CASSPGTGYMNTEAFF. In nucleotides, the CDR3 is TGTGCCAGCTCACCAGGGACAGGGTACATGAACACTGAAGCTTTCTTT. The chain employs TRBV18 and TRBJ1-1, with 9 bases identical to TRBD1. The CDR3 contains 16 residues. Trimming cost V 2 bases and J 0 bases; bases outside gene matches: 4. CDR1 and CDR2 from the germline V gene are KGHSH and LQKENI.

The chain recombines TRBV10-3 with TRBJ1-5, with D uncertain. Germline lookup yields CDR1 ENHRY and CDR2 SYGVKD. The CDR3 has 14 amino acids. The ends were cut back, 3 bases at V and 4 bases at J, with 10 bases in the middle. The CDR3: CAISELNMNQPQHF. DNA of the CDR3: TGTGCCATCAGTGAATTGAACATGAATCAGCCCCAGCATTTT.

The DNA for the CDR3 is TGTGCCAGCAGCTTAGTAGGAGGGTTCTACAATGAGCAGTTCTTC. As protein: CASSLVGGFYNEQFF. The chain carries TRBV7-2 and TRBJ2-1, with D perhaps matching TRBD2 (6 bases). Germline loops: CDR1 SGHTA, CDR2 FQGNSA. Trimming shortened V by 1 base and J by 3 bases, and 10 bases separated the two germline ends. This CDR3 contains 15 residues.

V and J are TRBV10-3 and TRBJ2-3; tentatively, D is TRBD2 (6 bases). Germline CDR1 and CDR2: ENHRY and SYGVKD. V was trimmed by 10 bases and J by 4 bases, leaving 18 bases between them. The CDR3 is made up of 14 amino acids. The DNA of the CDR3 is TGTGCCACCCTAGCGTCGTCTAACTCAGATACGCAGTATTTT. It is translated as CATLASSNSDTQYF.

J is TRBJ2-7 and V is TRBV7-3; 7 positions match TRBD1. The junction had 7 bases not matched to a gene; V was cut back by 3 bases and J by 5 bases. Germline V gene sequence: CDR1 SGHTA, CDR2 FQGTGA. The CDR3 loop spans 14 amino acids. The CDR3 sequence is CASSLGHRGNEQYF. The CDR3 DNA reads as TGTGCCAGCAGCTTGGGTCACAGGGGAAACGAGCAGTACTTC.

The chain has TRBV6-5 and TRBJ1-1; possible D gene TRBD1, 6 bases. The ends were cut back, 2 bases at V and 0 bases at J, with 7 bases in the middle. The CDR3 spans 14 residues. Per germline, CDR1 MNHEY and CDR2 SVGAGI. CDR3 residues: CASSYDRLNTEAFF. CDR3 coding DNA: TGTGCCAGCAGTTACGACAGGTTGAACACTGAAGCTTTCTTT.

The rearrangement joins TRBV9 to TRBJ2-5; a possible D gene is TRBD1 (6 bases). Germline CDR1 and CDR2: SGDLS and YYNGEE. CDR3 size: 15 residues. The ends were cut back, 3 bases at V and 4 bases at J, with 16 bases in the middle. CDR3 amino acids: CASSAAAGEGETQYF. The CDR3 nucleotides are TGTGCCAGCAGCGCGGCGGCAGGGGAAGGAGAGACCCAGTACTTC.

The CDR3 reads CASSQPGGHTEAFF. The CDR3 nucleotides read TGTGCCAGCAGCCAACCAGGGGGGCACACTGAAGCTTTCTTT. The V call is TRBV3-1 (or the pseudogene TRBV3-2), the J call TRBJ1-1; TRBD1 agrees at 7 bases. The CDR3 consists of 14 residues. V lost 2 bases to trimming and J lost 3 bases; unmatched junction nucleotides: 3. Germline V lookup: CDR1 LGHDT, CDR2 YNNKEL (reference sequence).